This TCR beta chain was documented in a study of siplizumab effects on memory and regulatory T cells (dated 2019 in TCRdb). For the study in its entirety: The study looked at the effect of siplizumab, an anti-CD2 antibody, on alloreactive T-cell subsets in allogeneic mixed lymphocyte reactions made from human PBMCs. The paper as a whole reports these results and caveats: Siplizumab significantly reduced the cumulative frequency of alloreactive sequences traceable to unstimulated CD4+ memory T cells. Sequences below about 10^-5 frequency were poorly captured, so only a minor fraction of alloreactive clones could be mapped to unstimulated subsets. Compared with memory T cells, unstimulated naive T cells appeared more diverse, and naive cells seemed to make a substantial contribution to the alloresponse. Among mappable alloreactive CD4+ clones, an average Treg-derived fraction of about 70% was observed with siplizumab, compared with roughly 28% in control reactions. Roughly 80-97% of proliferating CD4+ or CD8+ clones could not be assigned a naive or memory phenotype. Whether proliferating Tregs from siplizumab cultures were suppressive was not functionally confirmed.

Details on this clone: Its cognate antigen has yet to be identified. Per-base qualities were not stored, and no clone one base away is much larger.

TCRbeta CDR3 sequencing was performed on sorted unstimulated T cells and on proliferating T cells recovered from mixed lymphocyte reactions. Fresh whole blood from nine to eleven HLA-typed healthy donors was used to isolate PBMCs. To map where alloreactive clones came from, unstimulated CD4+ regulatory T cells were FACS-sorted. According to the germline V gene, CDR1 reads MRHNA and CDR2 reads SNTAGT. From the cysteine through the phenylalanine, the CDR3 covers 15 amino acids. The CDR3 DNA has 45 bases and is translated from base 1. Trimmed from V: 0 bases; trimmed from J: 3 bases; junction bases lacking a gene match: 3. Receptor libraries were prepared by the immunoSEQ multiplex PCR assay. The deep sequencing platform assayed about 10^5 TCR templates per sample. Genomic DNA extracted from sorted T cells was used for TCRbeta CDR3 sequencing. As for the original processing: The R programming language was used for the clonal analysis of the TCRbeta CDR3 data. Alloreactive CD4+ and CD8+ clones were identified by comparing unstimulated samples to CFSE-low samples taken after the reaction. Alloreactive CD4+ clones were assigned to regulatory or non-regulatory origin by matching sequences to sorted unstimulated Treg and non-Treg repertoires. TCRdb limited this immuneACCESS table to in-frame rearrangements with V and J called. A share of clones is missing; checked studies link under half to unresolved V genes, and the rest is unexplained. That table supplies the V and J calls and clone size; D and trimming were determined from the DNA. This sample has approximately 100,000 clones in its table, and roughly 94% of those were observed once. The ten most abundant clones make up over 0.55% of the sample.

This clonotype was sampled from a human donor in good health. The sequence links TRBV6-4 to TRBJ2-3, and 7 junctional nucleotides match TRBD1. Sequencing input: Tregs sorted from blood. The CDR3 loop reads CASSDSKGATDTQYF. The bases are TGTGCCAGCAGTGACTCGAAGGGGGCGACAGATACGCAGTATTTT.